These 27 T cell receptor beta chains were all obtained from the same sample, sequenced in a study of CD8+ T cells in alopecia areata (dated by TCRdb to 2016 to 2018). Read against the paper, the sample's time point label means: approximately 4 weeks on oral tofacitinib. The treatment or condition label, as the study defines it: oral pan-JAK inhibitor, 5-10 mg twice daily. Library generation was performed with the immunoSEQ multiplex PCR assay. RNA was extracted from all samples and reverse transcribed into cDNA as template for TCR sequencing. TCRdb took this table from immuneACCESS and kept in-frame rearrangements with V and J called. Such tables lack part of the clones; where checked against another copy, unresolved V genes explain under half of the gap, and the rest is unexplained. A total of approximately 200,000 clones appear in this sample, 45% to 65% of them only once. About 3% of the sample is in the top ten clones.

Sample: CD4+ T cells sorted from blood, taken at week 4, from a patient treated with tofacitinib. These TCRs come from a human donor with alopecia areata.

The rearrangement links TRBV6-5 to TRBJ1-2, with a possible D match to TRBD1 (6 bases). Germline V gene data show CDR1 as MNHEY and CDR2 as SVGAGI. V was pared by 4 bases and J by 7 bases, with 22 bases between. The CDR3 extends over 16 amino acids. The CDR3 region is CASSLSRVRGRSGYTF. CDR3 nucleotides: TGTGCCAGCAGTTTGTCTCGGGTCCGGGGGCGAAGTGGCTACACCTTC.

The CDR3 here is CASSRGALNTDTQYF. As DNA, the CDR3 is TGTGCCAGCAGCCGGGGCGCATTGAACACAGATACGCAGTATTTT. The V gene is TRBV6-5, the J gene TRBJ2-3; possibly TRBD1 or TRBD2 for D (5 bases each). V lost 6 bases to trimming and J lost 2 bases, with 15 bases between them. The CDR3 runs 15 residues. Per the germline V gene, CDR1 is MNHEY and CDR2 is SVGAGI.

The chain uses TRBV27 and TRBJ1-1; 7 positions match TRBD1. With V trimmed by 2 bases and J by 1 base, 16 bases remained unmatched. CDR3 length equals 19 residues. The germline V gene encodes CDR1 MNHEY and CDR2 SMNVEV (reference sequence). As DNA, the CDR3 is TGTGCCAGCAGTTTAAGGCCCCAGGGGGTCCGCCCCGAGAACACTGAAGCTTTCTTT. It encodes CASSLRPQGVRPENTEAFF.

The rearrangement links TRBV2 to TRBJ1-2; no clear D. Germline V gene data show CDR1 as SNHLY and CDR2 as FYNNEI. Trimming removed 5 bases at V and 1 base at J, with 17 bases between. The CDR3 is made up of 16 amino acids. In DNA, the CDR3 is TGTGCCAGCAGTCTCGAGGGAAAGGGCTTTAACTATGGCTACACCTTC. Residues: CASSLEGKGFNYGYTF.

The V and J genes are TRBV4-3 and TRBJ2-1; 8 positions match TRBD2. The J segment lost 8 bases and the V segment lost 2 bases, leaving 8 bases of the junction unmatched. The CDR3 contains 15 residues. Germline assignment: CDR1 LGHNA and CDR2 YSLEER. This CDR3 reads CASSQPDGGAHEQFF. Here the CDR3 DNA reads TGCGCCAGCAGCCAACCCGACGGGGGGGCCCATGAGCAGTTCTTC.

The chain has TRBV7-9 and TRBJ2-7; D ambiguous. CDR3 length: 14 residues. Germline CDR1 and CDR2: SEHNR and FQNEAQ (reference sequence). Trimming removed 4 bases at V and 0 bases at J, with 10 bases between. The CDR3: CASSSTQSSYEQYF. The DNA of the CDR3 is TGTGCCAGCAGCTCGACACAGTCCTCCTACGAGCAGTACTTC.

The rearrangement joins TRBV29-1 to TRBJ1-5, with D possibly TRBD1 on 6 matching bases. Germline V gene sequence: CDR1 SQVTM, CDR2 ANQGSEA. This CDR3 has 14 amino acids. The ends were cut back, 7 bases at V and 5 bases at J, with 18 bases in the middle. CDR3 region: CSARFSGVDQPQHF. The DNA for the CDR3 is TGCAGCGCCAGATTCTCAGGGGTCGATCAGCCCCAGCATTTT.

The J gene is TRBJ2-7, the V gene TRBV4-3; TRBD1 aligns across 9 bases. CDR1 and CDR2 from the germline V gene are LGHNA and YSLEER. CDR3 length: 15 residues. With 3 bases clipped from V and 3 bases from J, the junction kept 6 bases outside the gene matches. The CDR3 DNA reads as TGCGCCAGCAGCCAGGTACAGGGGGCGTTCTACGAGCAGTACTTC. It codes for CASSQVQGAFYEQYF.

The CDR3 sequence is CASSRGGEPQHF. For the CDR3, the DNA is TGTGCCAGCAGCCGGGGGGGAGAGCCCCAGCATTTT. The rearrangement joins TRBV28 to TRBJ1-5; possibly TRBD1 for D (5 bases). Germline V gene lookup returns CDR1 MDHEN and CDR2 SYDVKM. The CDR3 loop spans 12 amino acids. Trimming removed 6 bases from V and 8 bases from J, with 11 bases in between.

This clone was recorded only once. The rearrangement uses TRBV30 and TRBJ1-2; D remains ambiguous. The CDR3 has 12 residues. V was clipped by 7 bases and J by 4 bases, with 13 bases between them. Germline V CDR1 and CDR2: GTSNPN, SVGIG (reference sequence). The CDR3 DNA reads TGTGCCTTTGGACGGGAATTCTATGGCTACACCTTC. Protein: CAFGREFYGYTF.

V is TRBV7-2 and J is TRBJ2-5; D not resolved. The CDR3 extends over 12 amino acids. Trimming took off 5 bases at V and 2 bases at J, with 6 bases between the two ends. Germline V gene data show CDR1 as SGHTA and CDR2 as FQGNSA. The CDR3 reads CASSNSQETQYF. DNA of the CDR3: TGTGCCAGCAGCAACTCACAAGAGACCCAGTACTTC.

The V call is TRBV4-1, the J call TRBJ1-1; TRBD1 is a possible D gene (5 bases). There are 15 residues in the CDR3. V shed 0 bases and J shed 2 bases, with 10 bases lying between them. Per germline, CDR1 MGHRA and CDR2 YSYEKL. DNA of the CDR3: TGCGCCAGCAGCCAAGATTGGGGGAAAAACACTGAAGCTTTCTTT. Translating gives CASSQDWGKNTEAFF.

V is TRBV30 and J is TRBJ1-5; 7 bases map to TRBD1. The V and J ends lost 0 bases and 4 bases, in that order; junction bases with no gene match: 9. The germline V gene has CDR1 GTSNPN and CDR2 SVGIG (reference sequence). This CDR3 region has 16 residues. The CDR3 region is CAWSVGGPGGNQPQHF. CDR3 DNA: TGTGCCTGGAGTGTAGGTGGGCCAGGGGGGAATCAGCCCCAGCATTTT.

The J gene is TRBJ2-5, the V gene TRBV28; D may be TRBD2 (5 bases). The CDR3 loop spans 13 amino acids. The V and J ends lost 8 bases and 4 bases respectively, with 14 bases between them. CDR1 is MDHEN, CDR2 SYDVKM, per germline. DNA for the CDR3: TGTGCCAGCGGAGTGGCGGGTGGAGAGACCCAGTACTTC. This sequence encodes CASGVAGGETQYF.

The J gene is TRBJ1-1, the V gene TRBV29-1, with a weak D call TRBD1 (5 bases). Germline lookup yields CDR1 SQVTM and CDR2 ANQGSEA. The CDR3 runs 14 residues. V lost 7 bases to trimming and J lost 4 bases, with 19 bases between them. The CDR3 DNA reads as TGCAGCGGCGGGGGGTCTACCTGGGGCACTGAAGCTTTCTTT. Its protein is CSGGGSTWGTEAFF.

This clone occurred a few times. The V call is TRBV19, the J call TRBJ2-3; TRBD1 might be the D (6 bases). The CDR3 extends over 13 amino acids. Trimming stripped 6 bases from V and 3 bases from J, with 10 bases between. The germline CDR1 and CDR2 sequences are LNHDA and SQIVND (reference sequence). CDR3 nucleotides: TGTGCCAGTAGGGAGGACAGAACAGATACGCAGTATTTT. Translated: CASREDRTDTQYF.

The chain joins TRBV29-1 to TRBJ1-1; 9 bases line up with TRBD1. The V and J ends lost 6 bases and 3 bases, in that order; junction bases with no gene match: 8. The germline V gene encodes CDR1 SQVTM and CDR2 ANQGSEA. The CDR3 has 14 residues. The CDR3 loop is CSVQGDRAYTEAFF. CDR3 in DNA: TGCAGCGTCCAAGGGGACAGGGCTTACACTGAAGCTTTCTTT.

The V and J genes are TRBV29-1 and TRBJ1-1; D possibly corresponds to TRBD1 (6 bases). Trimming shortened V by 4 bases and J by 1 base, and 16 bases separated the two germline ends. This CDR3 spans 15 amino acids. Germline V gene lookup returns CDR1 SQVTM and CDR2 ANQGSEA. DNA for the CDR3: TGCAGCGTTGCACAGGGTCGCGTGACGAACACTGAAGCTTTCTTT. Residues: CSVAQGRVTNTEAFF.

This clone has a handful of counts. The V gene is TRBV6-5, the J gene TRBJ2-4, with unresolved D. The CDR3 is made up of 11 amino acids. Germline CDR1 is MNHEY and CDR2 is SVGAGI. V lost 6 bases and J lost 9, with 9 bases in between. The DNA of the CDR3 is TGTGCCAGCAGCCTCGTGCGCATTCAGTACTTC. Protein sequence: CASSLVRIQYF.

The chain recombines TRBV29-1 with TRBJ2-2; D might be TRBD2 (5 bases). The V and J ends lost 1 base and 4 bases respectively, with 10 bases between them. Germline lookup yields CDR1 SQVTM and CDR2 ANQGSEA. The CDR3 runs to 14 residues. The chain's CDR3 is CSVEGSRGTGELFF. The CDR3 DNA sequence: TGCAGCGTTGAAGGGTCTCGGGGCACCGGGGAGCTGTTTTTT.

J is TRBJ2-3 and V is TRBV6-5, with D possibly being TRBD2 (6 bases). The CDR3 is 14 amino acids. The ends were cut back, 5 bases at V and 4 bases at J, with 13 bases in the middle. Germline CDR1 reads MNHEY; CDR2 reads SVGAGI. As DNA, the CDR3 is TGTGCCAGCAGTCCGTCGGGGGTCTCAGATACGCAGTATTTT. Its translation: CASSPSGVSDTQYF.

This clone was detected only once. The CDR3 spells CAWRAGTGVNQPQHF. The CDR3 bases are TGTGCCTGGAGAGCCGGGACAGGGGTCAATCAGCCCCAGCATTTT. The chain recombines TRBV30 with TRBJ1-5, with 10 nucleotides matching TRBD1. Trimming at V came to 3 bases and at J to 3 bases, leaving 5 bases not matched to a gene. Germline CDR1 and CDR2: GTSNPN and SVGIG (reference sequence). The CDR3 covers 15 residues.

The V gene is TRBV29-1, the J gene TRBJ2-3, with D perhaps matching TRBD1 (5 bases). Germline V gives CDR1 SQVTM, CDR2 ANQGSEA. V gave up 3 bases and J gave up 6 bases, with 7 bases separating them. The CDR3 totals 11 residues. The CDR3 loop reads CSVEPGDTQYF. For the CDR3, the DNA is TGCAGCGTTGAGCCAGGGGATACGCAGTATTTT.

The chain has TRBV29-1 and TRBJ1-2, with 8 bases identical to TRBD1. Germline-derived CDR1 and CDR2 are SQVTM and ANQGSEA. Losses at the gene ends were 6 bases for V and 5 bases for J; bases not matched to a gene: 14. The CDR3 is made up of 15 amino acids. CDR3 in amino acids: CSVGPTTGEGYGYTF. The CDR3 DNA follows: TGCAGCGTGGGCCCTACGACAGGGGAAGGGTATGGCTACACCTTC.

This chain joins TRBV5-6 and TRBJ1-1; 7 nucleotides align to TRBD1. CDR3 length: 11 residues. Germline assignment: CDR1 SGHDT and CDR2 YYEEEE. V was pared by 4 bases and J by 11 bases, with 5 bases of the junction left unmatched. CDR3 nucleotides: TGTGCCAGCAGCCAAGACAGGGAGGCTTTCTTT. Amino acids: CASSQDREAFF.

This clone was seen once. The chain links TRBV29-1 to TRBJ2-6; 8 bases match TRBD1. Losses at the gene ends were 7 bases for V and 6 bases for J; bases not matched to a gene: 8. There are 14 residues in the CDR3. Germline values: CDR1 SQVTM, CDR2 ANQGSEA. The CDR3 spells CSARTGWSANVLTF. DNA for the CDR3: TGCAGCGCCCGGACAGGGTGGTCGGCCAACGTCCTGACTTTC. Drawing the rest from reference TRBV29-1 and TRBJ2-6, the complete variable domain is SAVISQKPSRDICQRGTSLTIQCQVDSQVTMMFWYRQQPGQSLTLIATANQGSEATYESGFVIDKFPISRPNLTFSTLTVSNMSPEDSSIYLCSARTGWSANVLTFGAGSRLTVL.

CDR3 amino acids: CASSQPEGTEAFF. The DNA of the CDR3 is TGCGCCAGCAGCCAGCCCGAGGGGACTGAAGCTTTCTTT. The V call is TRBV4-3, the J call TRBJ1-1, with TRBD1 as a possible D gene (5 bases). Trimming cost V 3 bases and J 5 bases, with 10 bases left between them. The CDR3 loop spans 13 amino acids. Germline CDR1 LGHNA, CDR2 YSLEER.